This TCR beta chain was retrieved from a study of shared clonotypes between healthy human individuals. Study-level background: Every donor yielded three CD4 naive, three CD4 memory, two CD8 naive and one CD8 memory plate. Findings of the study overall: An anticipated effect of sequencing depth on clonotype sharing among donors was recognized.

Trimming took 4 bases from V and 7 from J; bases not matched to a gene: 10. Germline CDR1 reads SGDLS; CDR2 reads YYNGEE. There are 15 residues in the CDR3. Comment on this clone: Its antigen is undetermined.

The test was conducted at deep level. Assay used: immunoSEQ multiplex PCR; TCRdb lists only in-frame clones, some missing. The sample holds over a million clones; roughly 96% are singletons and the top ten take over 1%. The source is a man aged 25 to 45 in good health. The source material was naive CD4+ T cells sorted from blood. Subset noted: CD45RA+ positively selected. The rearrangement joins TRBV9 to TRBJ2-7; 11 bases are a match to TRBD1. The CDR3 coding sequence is TGTGCCAGCAGCCTTATCGGACAGGGGGCCGAGGAGCAGTACTTC. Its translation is CASSLIGQGAEEQYF.